This T cell receptor beta chain derives from a study of blood T cell repertoires in COVID-19. Study details: The cDNA or gDNA used as material had been derived from T cells, B-cell-depleted T cells, or PBMCs.

Participants were aged roughly 18 to 89 years, lived in under 30 US areas, and enrolled virtually. What the recovered Cohort 3 donors had was two negative PCRs, clearance, or symptom resolution. Data came from immunoSEQ multiplex PCR; TCRdb stores just in-frame clones and leaves some out. The sample records 150,000 to 200,000 clones, over 75% being singletons. The CDR3 is made up of 13 amino acids. From germline, CDR1 is KGHDR and CDR2 SFDVKD. Trimming stripped 4 bases from V and 6 bases from J, with 12 bases between. This chain joins TRBV24-1 and TRBJ2-7; no reliable D call. The sample consisted of PBMCs or T cells enriched from blood (not recorded which). The receptor comes from a woman under 30 who had recovered from COVID-19. This CDR3 reads CATSETTVSEQYF. CDR3 in DNA: TGTGCCACCAGTGAAACCACAGTGAGCGAGCAGTACTTC.